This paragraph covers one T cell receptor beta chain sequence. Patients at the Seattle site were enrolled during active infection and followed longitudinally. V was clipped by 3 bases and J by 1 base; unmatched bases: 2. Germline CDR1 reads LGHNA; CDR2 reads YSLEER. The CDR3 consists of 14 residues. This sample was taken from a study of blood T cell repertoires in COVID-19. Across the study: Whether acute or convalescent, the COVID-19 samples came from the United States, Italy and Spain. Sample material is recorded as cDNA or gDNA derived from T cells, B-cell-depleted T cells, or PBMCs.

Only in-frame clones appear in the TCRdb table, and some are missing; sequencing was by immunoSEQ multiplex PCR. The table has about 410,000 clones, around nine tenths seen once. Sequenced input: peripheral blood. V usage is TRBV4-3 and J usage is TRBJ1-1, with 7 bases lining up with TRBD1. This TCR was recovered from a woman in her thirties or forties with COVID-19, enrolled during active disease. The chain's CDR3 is CASSQGQKNTEAFF. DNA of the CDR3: TGCGCCAGCAGCCAGGGACAGAAGAACACTGAAGCTTTCTTT.